The 27 T cell receptor beta chains listed next were all sequenced from one sample in a study of blood T cell repertoires in COVID-19. Data came from immunoSEQ multiplex PCR; TCRdb stores just in-frame clones and leaves some out. The data contain some 120,000 clones, about four fifths of them singletons. The sequenced material came from peripheral blood. These TCRs come from a human donor in a cohort sampled during active COVID-19.

The chain has TRBV5-5 and TRBJ1-1; 9 nucleotides match TRBD1. CDR1 is SGHKS and CDR2 is YYEKEE in the germline V gene (reference sequence). Trimming took 3 bases from V and 1 from J; bases not matched to a gene: 4. The CDR3 sequence is 15 residues long. CDR3 in DNA: TGTGCCAGCAGCTCTCCGGGACAGGGGAACACTGAAGCTTTCTTT. Translation: CASSSPGQGNTEAFF.

The chain combines TRBV12-3 or TRBV12-4 with TRBJ1-2; D remains ambiguous. There are 13 residues in the CDR3. The V gene lost 4 bases and the J gene lost 5 bases, with 11 bases spanning the gap. The CDR3 loop reads CASSSESGYGYTF. CDR3 sequence (DNA): TGTGCCAGCAGTTCCGAGTCCGGGTATGGCTACACCTTC.

This clone was observed a single time. This chain uses TRBV11-2 with TRBJ2-5, with 8 nucleotides matching TRBD2. V gave up 0 bases and J gave up 5 bases; unmatched junction bases: 8. There are 16 residues in the CDR3. Germline-derived CDR1 and CDR2 are SGHAT and FQNNGV. The CDR3 protein is CASSLELAGSGETQYF. As DNA, the CDR3 is TGTGCCAGCAGCTTAGAATTAGCGGGGTCGGGGGAGACCCAGTACTTC.

The V and J genes are TRBV7-8 and TRBJ2-5, with D tentatively TRBD1 (6 bases). CDR1 is SGHVS and CDR2 is FQNEAQ in the germline V gene. V lost 7 bases, J lost 5 bases, and 14 bases lay in between. The CDR3 spans 13 residues. CDR3 nucleotide sequence: TGTGCCAGCACGCAGGGGTCTGGGGAGACCCAGTACTTC. Its translation: CASTQGSGETQYF.

The chain has TRBV28 and TRBJ1-4; D ambiguous. CDR1 is MDHEN and CDR2 is SYDVKM in the germline V gene. V was pared by 7 bases and J by 5 bases, with 11 bases between. The CDR3 runs to 13 residues. The CDR3 is CASTPRGNEKLFF. CDR3 in DNA: TGTGCCAGCACCCCCCGAGGAAATGAAAAACTGTTTTTT.

The rearrangement links TRBV2 to TRBJ2-5; possibly TRBD1 for D (6 bases). This CDR3 is 15 amino acids long. In germline, CDR1 is SNHLY, CDR2 FYNNEI. Trimming stripped 6 bases from V and 5 bases from J, with 19 bases between. The CDR3 DNA sequence: TGTGCCAGCAGCTCTGGGGGCGGCAGAGGGGAGACCCAGTACTTC. Translation gives CASSSGGGRGETQYF.

The chain joins TRBV5-1 to TRBJ2-2; 12 nucleotides match TRBD2. The germline CDR1 and CDR2 sequences are SGHRS and YFSETQ. The length of the CDR3 is 16 residues. Trimming took 4 bases from V and 3 from J; bases not matched to a gene: 4. The CDR3 protein is CASSLWTSGDTGELFF. The CDR3, as DNA: TGCGCCAGCAGCCTTTGGACTAGCGGGGACACCGGGGAGCTGTTTTTT.

V gene TRBV29-1 combines with J gene TRBJ2-7, with TRBD1 matching over 8 bases. The CDR3 is 12 residues long. After removal of 5 bases from V and 3 bases from J, the junction contained 3 bases not matched to a gene. Germline V gene data show CDR1 as SQVTM and CDR2 as ANQGSEA. The CDR3 DNA reads as TGCAGCGTTACGGGACAGGTCTACGAGCAGTACTTC. The encoded protein is CSVTGQVYEQYF.

The chain is built from TRBV19 and TRBJ1-4; D ambiguous. This CDR3 region has 12 residues. In germline, CDR1 is LNHDA, CDR2 SQIVND (reference sequence). V dropped 9 bases and J dropped 5 bases, with 10 bases sitting between them. The CDR3 is CASMGGNEKLFF. The CDR3 DNA sequence: TGTGCCAGCATGGGAGGGAATGAAAAACTGTTTTTT.

This sequence joins TRBV5-4 and TRBJ2-1; 12 bases fit TRBD2. Unmatched junction bases numbered 2, after V lost 0 bases and J lost 7 bases. This CDR3 contains 15 residues. The germline CDR1 and CDR2 sequences are SGHNT and YYREEE (reference sequence). The CDR3 loop reads CASSLASGGANEQFF. CDR3 DNA sequence: TGTGCCAGCAGCTTGGCTAGCGGGGGGGCGAATGAGCAGTTCTTC.

This chain joins TRBV7-2 and TRBJ2-5, with D tentatively TRBD2 (6 bases). There are 12 residues in the CDR3. The V end was cut by 1 base, the J end by 11 bases, with 11 bases between. The germline CDR1 and CDR2 sequences are SGHTA and FQGNSA. The CDR3 DNA follows: TGTGCCAGCAGCTTAGAGGCGGGGTTTCAGTACTTC. As protein: CASSLEAGFQYF.

This clone was seen a few times. The chain is built from TRBV5-4 and TRBJ2-5, with D perhaps matching TRBD1 (6 bases). The CDR3 sequence is 14 residues long. V lost 2 bases, J lost 5 bases, and 13 bases lay in between. Germline values: CDR1 SGHNT, CDR2 YYREEE (reference sequence). The CDR3 nucleotides read TGTGCCAGCAGCTTACAGGGTGGGGTTGAGACCCAGTACTTC. It translates to CASSLQGGVETQYF.

The chain joins TRBV7-2 to TRBJ2-6; D unclear. The germline V gene has CDR1 SGHTA and CDR2 FQGNSA. CDR3 length: 12 amino acids. The V end was cut by 5 bases, the J end by 7 bases, with 6 bases between. The CDR3 loop is CASSPQANVLTF. The CDR3 region has the DNA TGTGCCAGCAGCCCCCAAGCCAACGTCCTGACTTTC.

The gene calls are TRBV2 and TRBJ2-3, with 10 bases identical to TRBD2. The CDR3 extends over 15 amino acids. V gave up 3 bases and J gave up 4 bases; unmatched junction bases: 4. Germline-derived CDR1 and CDR2 are SNHLY and FYNNEI. Written as DNA, the CDR3 is TGTGCCAGCAGTGATAAAGGGACTAGCGCAGATACGCAGTATTTT. As protein: CASSDKGTSADTQYF. The full variable domain, completed using reference TRBV2 and TRBJ2-3, is EPEVTQTPSHQVTQMGQEVILRCVPISNHLYFYWYRQILGQKVEFLVSFYNNEISEKSEIFDDQFSVERPDGSNFTLKIRSTKLEDSAMYFCASSDKGTSADTQYFGPGTRLTVL.

This clone has just one count. The chain joins TRBV6-5 to TRBJ1-6; D uncertain. Per germline, CDR1 MNHEY and CDR2 SVGAGI. CDR3 length: 13 amino acids. V dropped 7 bases and J dropped 8 bases, with 12 bases sitting between them. CDR3 nucleotide sequence: TGTGCCAGCACCACTAAATCACATTCACCCCTCCACTTT. Encoded protein: CASTTKSHSPLHF.

The chain uses TRBV5-4 and TRBJ2-3; 8 nucleotides line up with TRBD2. The CDR3 contains 15 residues. V shed 4 bases, J shed 3 bases, and the junction held 7 bases outside the gene matches. Per germline, CDR1 SGHNT and CDR2 YYREEE (reference sequence). The CDR3 reads CASSGGAGGTDTQYF. The CDR3 nucleotides are TGTGCCAGCAGCGGAGGGGCGGGGGGTACAGATACGCAGTATTTT. Based on the CDR3 plus reference TRBV5-4 and TRBJ2-3, the full variable domain is ETGVTQSPTHLIKTRGQQVTLRCSSQSGHNTVSWYQQALGQGPQFIFQYYREEENGRGNFPPRFSGLQFPNYSSELNVNALELDDSALYLCASSGGAGGTDTQYFGPGTRLTVL.

The chain combines TRBV21-1 with TRBJ2-3; the table names TRBD1, a call not compared with the DNA. TRBV21-1 counts as a pseudogene. This CDR3 is 16 amino acids long. CDR3 loop: CASSKDGQGAPDTQYF. The CDR3 coding sequence is TGTGCCAGCAGCAAAGACGGACAGGGGGCCCCAGATACGCAGTATTTT.

The chain couples TRBV19 to TRBJ1-1; D not certain. Germline V gives CDR1 LNHDA, CDR2 SQIVND (reference sequence). The CDR3 totals 14 residues. With 3 bases removed from V and 5 bases from J, the gap between germline ends came to 13 bases. As DNA, the CDR3 is TGTGCCAGTAGTATCGATGAGGGATGGACTGAAGCTTTCTTT. Protein product: CASSIDEGWTEAFF.

This clone was observed once. Here the CDR3 DNA reads TGTGCCAGCTCCGAGGGGCGGACAGGGGGACTCTATGGCTACACCTTC. This translates into CASSEGRTGGLYGYTF. The chain uses TRBV11-2 and TRBJ1-2, with TRBD1 matching 10 bases. CDR3 length: 16 residues. CDR1 and CDR2 (germline): SGHAT, FQNNGV. J was trimmed by 4 bases and V by 8 bases; bases with no gene match: 13.

This chain joins TRBV7-2 and TRBJ2-3; D not certain. The CDR3 is 15 residues long. CDR1 and CDR2 (germline): SGHTA, FQGNSA. Trimming took 7 bases from V and 1 from J, leaving 15 bases between them. CDR3 amino acids: CASNSVLGRTDTQYF. CDR3 nucleotide sequence: TGTGCCAGCAACTCGGTACTTGGTCGCACAGATACGCAGTATTTT.

The chain combines TRBV7-2 with TRBJ2-1; TRBD1 is a possible D gene (7 bases). The V end was cut by 5 bases, the J end by 2 bases, with 10 bases between. CDR3 length: 14 amino acids. CDR1 and CDR2 (germline): SGHTA, FQGNSA. The DNA of the CDR3 is TGTGCCAGCAGCCCCAGGGGGGCCTACAATGAGCAGTTCTTC. Protein product: CASSPRGAYNEQFF.

The gene calls are TRBV27 and TRBJ1-3; 7 nucleotides agree with TRBD1. CDR3 length: 14 residues. Germline values: CDR1 MNHEY, CDR2 SMNVEV (reference sequence). V shed 6 bases, J shed 2 bases, and the junction held 4 bases outside the gene matches. CDR3 in DNA: TGTGCCAGCAGAACAGGGGACCCTGGAAACACCATATATTTT. Translated: CASRTGDPGNTIYF.

This clone came up once. This sequence joins TRBV4-1 and TRBJ2-1; 7 bases match TRBD2. The ends lost 0 bases at V and 0 bases at J; junction bases unmatched: 2. This CDR3 has 16 amino acids. CDR1 and CDR2 from the germline V gene are MGHRA and YSYEKL. The CDR3 nucleotides read TGCGCCAGCAGCCAAGAGGGGGACTACTCCTACAATGAGCAGTTCTTC. As protein: CASSQEGDYSYNEQFF.

This clone was found a few times. CDR3 in amino acids: CASRRPGSEAFF. In nucleotides, the CDR3 is TGTGCCAGCAGGCGACCAGGTAGTGAAGCTTTCTTT. V and J are TRBV28 and TRBJ1-1; D is unclear. The V gene's germline CDR1 is MDHEN and CDR2 SYDVKM. Trimming removed 6 bases from V and 7 bases from J, with 12 bases in between. This CDR3 is 12 amino acids long.

This clone has just a few counts. CDR3 nucleotide sequence: TGCAGCGTTACGACAGGGGGCCCCTACGAGCAGTACTTC. Translating gives CSVTTGGPYEQYF. The gene calls are TRBV29-1 and TRBJ2-7; TRBD1 matches 10 bases. The V gene end was trimmed by 5 bases and the J gene end by 2 bases; junction bases not matched to a gene: 3. The CDR3 length is 13 residues. Germline assignment: CDR1 SQVTM and CDR2 ANQGSEA.

This chain joins TRBV10-3 and TRBJ1-2; 8 bases are shared with TRBD1. This CDR3 comprises 12 residues. From germline, CDR1 is ENHRY and CDR2 SYGVKD. J was trimmed by 7 bases and V by 4 bases; bases with no gene match: 2. CDR3 DNA: TGTGCCATCAGTGGTACAGGGGGTGGCTACACCTTC. Amino acids: CAISGTGGGYTF.

The chain combines TRBV24-1 with TRBJ1-1; D might be TRBD1 (5 bases). The germline V gene encodes CDR1 KGHDR and CDR2 SFDVKD. V was shortened by 8 bases and J by 7 bases, with 13 bases between the two germline ends. The CDR3 contains 12 residues. The DNA for the CDR3 is TGTGCCACCATAGACAGTCGCGGTGAAGCTTTCTTT. Encoded protein: CATIDSRGEAFF.